The 23 T cell receptor beta chains below all came from one sample that was sequenced in a study of T-cell memory formation after mild COVID-19. TCRdb reprocessed the 5' RACE reads via MiXCR and lists one record per CDR3 protein. The repertoire holds more than 150,000 distinct CDR3 sequences, with roughly 20% as singletons. Sequenced: PBMCs or a T cell subset sorted from them (not recorded which). These receptors originate from a man in his late teens or twenties who had mild COVID-19 (a few samples of this study predate the infection). Cell type and time point are not known.

J is TRBJ2-1 and V is TRBV9, with 11 bases fitting TRBD2. After removal of 0 bases from V and 5 bases from J, the junction contained 10 bases not matched to a gene. The CDR3 runs 18 residues. Germline V gene sequence: CDR1 SGDLS, CDR2 YYNGEE. The CDR3: CASSVVGTSGPLHNEQFF. In DNA form, the CDR3 reads TGTGCCAGCAGCGTAGTAGGGACTAGCGGTCCCCTTCACAATGAGCAGTTCTTC.

The chain couples TRBV20-1 to TRBJ1-6; 7 bases are a match to TRBD1. CDR1 and CDR2 (germline): DFQATT, SNEGSKA (reference sequence). The J segment lost 6 bases and the V segment lost 3 bases, leaving 5 bases of the junction unmatched. This CDR3 comprises 14 residues. CDR3 loop: CSARDAGGNSPLHF. As DNA, the CDR3 is TGCAGTGCTAGGGACGCAGGGGGTAATTCACCCCTCCACTTT.

A few counts support this clonotype. CDR3 bases: TGCAGTGCTAGAGGAGTTTTCCACAGGGGTTCAGGGGCCACACAAGAGACCCAGTACTTC. This translates into CSARGVFHRGSGATQETQYF. This chain connects TRBV20-1 to TRBJ2-5; 7 nucleotides line up with TRBD1. With 1 base clipped from V and 2 bases from J, the junction kept 22 bases outside the gene matches. Germline V gives CDR1 DFQATT, CDR2 SNEGSKA (reference sequence). CDR3 size: 20 residues.

At least ten counts were recorded for this clonotype. The chain employs TRBV7-2 and TRBJ2-2; 9 nucleotides match TRBD1. The CDR3 loop spans 14 amino acids. V lost 6 bases to trimming and J lost 3 bases; unmatched junction nucleotides: 2. In germline, CDR1 is SGHTA, CDR2 FQGNSA. For the CDR3, the DNA is TGTGCCAGCAGTTGGACAGGGGACACCGGGGAGCTGTTTTTT. It is translated as CASSWTGDTGELFF.

The rearrangement uses TRBV6-5 and TRBJ1-2; 9 nucleotides line up with TRBD1. Germline V gene data show CDR1 as MNHEY and CDR2 as SVGAGI. Germline trimming cut 0 bases from V and 4 bases from J; bases unmatched to any gene: 3. This CDR3 is 15 amino acids long. CDR3 in amino acids: CASSYSTGGPYGYTF. The CDR3 DNA is TGTGCCAGCAGTTACTCGACAGGGGGACCCTATGGCTACACCTTC.

There are a few counts of this clonotype. V gene TRBV11-1 combines with J gene TRBJ1-2; TRBD1 agrees at 8 bases. The germline V gene encodes CDR1 SGHAT and CDR2 FQDESV (reference sequence). The J segment lost 4 bases and the V segment lost 3 bases, leaving 7 bases of the junction unmatched. This CDR3 has 15 residues. CDR3: CASSFFSGTGYGYTF. CDR3 nucleotides: TGTGCCAGCAGCTTTTTTTCCGGGACAGGCTATGGCTACACCTTC.

The chain joins TRBV20-1 to TRBJ1-2; no firm D call. CDR3 length: 8 residues. Germline V lookup: CDR1 DFQATT, CDR2 SNEGSKA (reference sequence). The CDR3 sequence: CRGYGYTF. CDR3 nucleotide sequence: TGCAGGGGGTATGGCTACACCTTC.

There are a few counts of this clonotype. The chain links TRBV3-1 to TRBJ2-1, with D perhaps TRBD2 (6 bases). Germline V lookup: CDR1 LGHDT, CDR2 YNNKEL (reference sequence). Trimming removed 2 bases at V and 6 bases at J, with 11 bases between. The length of the CDR3 is 14 residues. The DNA for the CDR3 is TGTGCCAGCAGCCAACGGGACTGGACCAATGAGCAGTTCTTC. Translation gives CASSQRDWTNEQFF.

The chain combines TRBV18 with TRBJ1-1; no firm D call. The ends were cut back, 6 bases at V and 3 bases at J, with 11 bases in the middle. Germline V gives CDR1 KGHSH, CDR2 LQKENI. This CDR3 is 13 amino acids long. The CDR3 sequence is CASSPQEDTEAFF. CDR3 sequence (DNA): TGTGCCAGCTCGCCGCAGGAAGACACTGAAGCTTTCTTT.

This clonotype was picked up many times. This chain links TRBV20-1 with TRBJ2-3, with no clear D. With 2 bases removed from V and 1 base from J, the gap between germline ends came to 10 bases. This CDR3 comprises 14 residues. Germline CDR1 DFQATT, CDR2 SNEGSKA (reference sequence). CDR3 sequence reads: CSARRGFGTDTQYF. In DNA form, the CDR3 reads TGCAGTGCTAGACGAGGATTCGGCACAGATACGCAGTATTTT.

The chain joins TRBV9 to TRBJ2-3; D gene unclear. The V end was cut by 0 bases, the J end by 0 bases, with 5 bases between. The CDR3 is 14 residues long. Per germline, CDR1 SGDLS and CDR2 YYNGEE. In DNA, the CDR3 is TGTGCCAGCAGCGTAGTCCCCAGCACAGATACGCAGTATTTT. It translates to CASSVVPSTDTQYF.

The genes are TRBV12-3 or TRBV12-4 and TRBJ2-7; D not certain. Trimming cost V 9 bases and J 0 bases, with 18 bases left between them. The CDR3 loop spans 15 amino acids. Written as DNA, the CDR3 is TGTGCCAGTCGTCGGTCAGGCCAACCCTCCTACGAGCAGTACTTC. Amino acid sequence: CASRRSGQPSYEQYF.

The chain carries TRBV5-1 and TRBJ2-3; D might be TRBD2 (6 bases). There are 17 residues in the CDR3. Trimming cost V 0 bases and J 0 bases, with 14 bases left between them. Looked up from germline, CDR1 is SGHRS and CDR2 is YFSETQ. Written as DNA, the CDR3 is TGCGCCAGCAGCTTGGCCGGGGACGGGGGAAGCACAGATACGCAGTATTTT. Residues: CASSLAGDGGSTDTQYF.

V usage is TRBV7-2 and J usage is TRBJ2-4, with no clear D. The ends were cut back, 1 base at V and 5 bases at J, with 0 bases in the middle. The CDR3 sequence is 11 residues long. Germline V gene lookup returns CDR1 SGHTA and CDR2 FQGNSA. The DNA for the CDR3 is TGTGCCAGCAGCTTAGAAAACATTCAGTACTTC. This gives the protein CASSLENIQYF.

The chain employs TRBV4-3 and TRBJ1-1; D ambiguous. This CDR3 region has 15 residues. CDR1 LGHNA and CDR2 YSLEER come from the germline V gene. V lost 0 bases and J lost 0, with 8 bases in between. The CDR3, as DNA: TGCGCCAGCAGCCAAGAATCGAATATGAACACTGAAGCTTTCTTT. Amino acids: CASSQESNMNTEAFF.

This clonotype turned up a few times. This sequence joins TRBV6-5 and TRBJ1-3, with D tentatively TRBD1 (5 bases). V gave up 6 bases and J gave up 2 bases, with 14 bases separating them. CDR3 length equals 15 residues. CDR1 is MNHEY, CDR2 SVGAGI, per germline. The CDR3 loop is CASSPRGGTGNTIYF. The CDR3 bases are TGTGCCAGCAGCCCTAGGGGAGGTACTGGAAACACCATATATTTT.

The V and J genes are TRBV5-5 and TRBJ2-5; the D gene is possibly TRBD2 (5 bases). Trimming removed 4 bases from V and 0 bases from J, with 10 bases in between. The CDR3 has 14 residues. Germline V gene data show CDR1 as SGHKS and CDR2 as YYEKEE (reference sequence). The CDR3 protein is CASSQAAYQETQYF. The CDR3 DNA reads as TGTGCCAGCAGCCAAGCGGCGTACCAAGAGACCCAGTACTTC.

This clonotype was seen more than once but under ten times. This chain's CDR3 is CASSLSQNRVYEQYF. The CDR3 DNA reads as TGTGCCAGCAGCTTATCCCAGAACAGGGTATACGAGCAGTACTTC. The rearrangement uses TRBV11-2 and TRBJ2-7; tentative D call: TRBD1 (6 bases). Germline assignment: CDR1 SGHAT and CDR2 FQNNGV. V was clipped by 2 bases and J by 4 bases, with 15 bases between them. This CDR3 has 15 amino acids. Full variable domain (missing parts from reference TRBV11-2 and TRBJ2-7): EAGVAQSPRYKIIEKRQSVAFWCNPISGHATLYWYQQILGQGPKLLIQFQNNGVVDDSQLPKDRFSAERLKGVDSTLKIQPAKLEDSAVYLCASSLSQNRVYEQYFGPGTRLTVT.

This clonotype has more than one count but fewer than ten. The chain couples TRBV5-1 to TRBJ2-3; TRBD2 aligns across 9 bases. The CDR3 covers 15 residues. V was pared by 2 bases and J by 2 bases, with 3 bases of the junction left unmatched. Germline CDR1 and CDR2: SGHRS and YFSETQ. The CDR3 DNA sequence: TGCGCCAGCAGCTTACAGCGGGGGGCCACAGATACGCAGTATTTT. It specifies CASSLQRGATDTQYF.

The table lists this clonotype with a few counts. CDR3 in DNA: TGTGCCAGCAGCGCCGGGGAGGCGTTAGAGCAGTACTTC. Amino acid sequence: CASSAGEALEQYF. The V gene is TRBV7-3, the J gene TRBJ2-7; perhaps TRBD2 as D (6 bases). The V end lost 5 bases, the J end lost 7 bases, and 15 bases lay between the germline ends. CDR1 and CDR2 (germline): SGHTA, FQGTGA. This CDR3 comprises 13 residues.

This chain uses TRBV4-3 with TRBJ2-3; D might be TRBD1 (6 bases). The germline CDR1 and CDR2 sequences are LGHNA and YSLEER. The ends were cut back, 1 base at V and 1 base at J, with 12 bases in the middle. The CDR3 contains 16 residues. CDR3 loop: CASSQGQVRRTDTQYF. The DNA for the CDR3 is TGCGCCAGCAGCCAAGGACAGGTCAGACGCACAGATACGCAGTATTTT.

V usage is TRBV7-2 and J usage is TRBJ2-1; D may match TRBD1 or TRBD2 (5 bases each). The CDR3 covers 17 residues. The V and J ends lost 6 bases and 0 bases respectively, with 18 bases between them. Per the germline V gene, CDR1 is SGHTA and CDR2 is FQGNSA. CDR3 in DNA: TGTGCCAGCAGTCTCCTGGGGGTGGGGAGCTCCTACAATGAGCAGTTCTTC. As protein: CASSLLGVGSSYNEQFF.

In its sample, this clonotype was seen a few times. This chain connects TRBV12-3 or TRBV12-4 to TRBJ1-5; D might be TRBD1 (6 bases). This CDR3 region has 14 residues. The V end was cut by 6 bases, the J end by 4 bases, with 13 bases between. The CDR3 loop is CASRKRGLNQPQHF. The CDR3 DNA sequence: TGTGCCAGCAGAAAAAGGGGGTTGAATCAGCCCCAGCATTTT.